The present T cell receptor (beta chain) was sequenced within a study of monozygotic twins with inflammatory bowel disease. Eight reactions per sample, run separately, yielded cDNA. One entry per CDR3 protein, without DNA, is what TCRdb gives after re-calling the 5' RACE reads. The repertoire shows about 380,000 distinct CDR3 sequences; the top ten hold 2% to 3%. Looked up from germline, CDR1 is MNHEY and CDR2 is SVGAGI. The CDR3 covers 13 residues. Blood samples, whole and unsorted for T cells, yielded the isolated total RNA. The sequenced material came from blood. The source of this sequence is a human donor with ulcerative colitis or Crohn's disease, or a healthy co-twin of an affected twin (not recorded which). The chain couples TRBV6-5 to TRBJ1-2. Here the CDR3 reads CASSTTVSYGYTF.